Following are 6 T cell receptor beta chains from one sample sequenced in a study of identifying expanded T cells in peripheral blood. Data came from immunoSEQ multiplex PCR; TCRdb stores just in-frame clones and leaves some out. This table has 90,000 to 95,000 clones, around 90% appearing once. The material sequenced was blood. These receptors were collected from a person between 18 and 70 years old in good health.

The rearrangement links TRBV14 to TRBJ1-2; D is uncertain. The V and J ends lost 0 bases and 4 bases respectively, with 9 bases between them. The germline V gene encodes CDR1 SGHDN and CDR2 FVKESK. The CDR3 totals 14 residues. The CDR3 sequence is CASSQETAFYGYTF. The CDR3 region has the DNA TGTGCCAGCAGCCAAGAAACAGCGTTCTATGGCTACACCTTC.

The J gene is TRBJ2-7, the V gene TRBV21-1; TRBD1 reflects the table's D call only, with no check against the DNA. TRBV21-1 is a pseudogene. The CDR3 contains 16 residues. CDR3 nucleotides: TGTGCCAGCAGCCACAAATCCTTACAGGGGGCCTACGAGCAGTACTTC. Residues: CASSHKSLQGAYEQYF.

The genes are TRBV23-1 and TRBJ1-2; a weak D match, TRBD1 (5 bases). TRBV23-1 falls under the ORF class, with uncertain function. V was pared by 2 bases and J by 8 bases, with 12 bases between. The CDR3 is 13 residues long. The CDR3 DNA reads TGCGCCAGCAGTCAAGGGGCGGGGGAGGGCTACACCTTC. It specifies CASSQGAGEGYTF.

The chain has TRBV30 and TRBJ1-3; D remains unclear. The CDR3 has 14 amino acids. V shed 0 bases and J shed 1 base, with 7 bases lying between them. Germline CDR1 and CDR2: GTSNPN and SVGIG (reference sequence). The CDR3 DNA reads TGTGCCTGGAGTGTGGAGGAATCTGGAAACACCATATATTTT. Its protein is CAWSVEESGNTIYF.

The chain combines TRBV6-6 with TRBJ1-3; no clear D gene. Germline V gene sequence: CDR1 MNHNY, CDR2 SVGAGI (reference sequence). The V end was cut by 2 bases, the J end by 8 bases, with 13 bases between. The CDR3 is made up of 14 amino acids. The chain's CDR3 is CASSYLGGEHTIYF. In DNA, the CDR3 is TGTGCCAGCAGTTACCTGGGAGGTGAACACACCATATATTTT.

The CDR3 region is CASSEGQGDGNTIYF. CDR3 DNA: TGTGCCAGCAGCGAGGGACAGGGTGATGGAAACACCATATATTTT. This chain links TRBV9 with TRBJ1-3; TRBD1 aligns across 9 bases. The germline V gene has CDR1 SGDLS and CDR2 YYNGEE. This CDR3 comprises 15 residues. V shed 3 bases and J 3 bases; nucleotides not matched to a gene: 4.